The sequence of this T cell receptor (beta chain) was determined in a study of blood T cell repertoires in COVID-19. On the study more broadly: From T cells, B-cell-depleted T cells, or PBMCs came the material, which was cDNA or gDNA.

Germline V gene lookup returns CDR1 ENHRY and CDR2 SYGVKD. The CDR3 sequence is 16 residues long. Trimming cost V 8 bases and J 4 bases, with 18 bases left between them. Per the study methods: Quantification of nucleated cells was approximated via reference gene primer amplification. Assay used: immunoSEQ multiplex PCR; TCRdb lists only in-frame clones, some missing. V, J and clone size are taken as reported in that table, and D and trimming were inferred from the DNA itself. The repertoire holds 140,000 or so clones, with 88% as singletons. The receptor's source is a man between 60 and 70 years old with active or convalescent COVID-19. This chain links TRBV10-3 with TRBJ2-6, with D possibly being TRBD2 (7 bases). The material sequenced was peripheral blood. The CDR3 loop is CAIPRSGGRGANVLTF. DNA for the CDR3: TGTGCCATCCCCCGGTCGGGGGGCCGGGGGGCCAACGTCCTGACTTTC.